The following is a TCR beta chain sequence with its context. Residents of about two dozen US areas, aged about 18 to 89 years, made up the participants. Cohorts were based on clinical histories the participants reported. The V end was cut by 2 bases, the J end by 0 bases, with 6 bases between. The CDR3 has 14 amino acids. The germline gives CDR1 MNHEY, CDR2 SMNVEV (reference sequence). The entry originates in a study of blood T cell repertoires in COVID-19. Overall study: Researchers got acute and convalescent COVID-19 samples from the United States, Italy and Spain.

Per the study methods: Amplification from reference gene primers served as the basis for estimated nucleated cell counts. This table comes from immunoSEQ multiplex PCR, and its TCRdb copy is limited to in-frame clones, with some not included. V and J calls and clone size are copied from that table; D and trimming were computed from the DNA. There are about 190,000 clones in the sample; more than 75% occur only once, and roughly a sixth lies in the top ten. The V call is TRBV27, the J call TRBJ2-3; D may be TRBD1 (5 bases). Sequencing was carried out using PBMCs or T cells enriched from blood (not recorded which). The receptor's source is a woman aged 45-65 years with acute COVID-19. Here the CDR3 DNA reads TGTGCCAGCAGTTTACAGGGAAGCACAGATACGCAGTATTTT. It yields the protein CASSLQGSTDTQYF.